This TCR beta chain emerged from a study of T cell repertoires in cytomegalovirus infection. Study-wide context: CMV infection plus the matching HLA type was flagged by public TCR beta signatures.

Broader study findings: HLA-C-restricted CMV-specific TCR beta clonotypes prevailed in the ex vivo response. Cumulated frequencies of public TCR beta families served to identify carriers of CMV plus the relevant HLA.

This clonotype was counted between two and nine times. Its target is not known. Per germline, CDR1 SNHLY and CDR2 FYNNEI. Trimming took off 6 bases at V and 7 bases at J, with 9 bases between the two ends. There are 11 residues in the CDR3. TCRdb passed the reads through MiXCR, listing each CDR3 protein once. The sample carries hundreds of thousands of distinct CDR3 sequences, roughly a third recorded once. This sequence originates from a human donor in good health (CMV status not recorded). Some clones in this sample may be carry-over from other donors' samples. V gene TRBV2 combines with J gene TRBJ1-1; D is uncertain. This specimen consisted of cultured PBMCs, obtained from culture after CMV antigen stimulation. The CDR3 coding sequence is TGTGCCAGCAGATCCGACCTTGAAGCTTTCTTT. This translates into CASRSDLEAFF.